Included here is one TCR beta chain sequence, with context. Its antigen is not known. Relative to the germline gene, one junction end is altered; a read error may explain this. The entry originates in a study of T cell responses to AZD1222 COVID-19 vaccine. Germline V gene data show CDR1 as MDHEN and CDR2 as SYDVKM. The CDR3 runs to 16 residues. Study findings and constraints: At baseline, just five to seven AZD1222 recipients tested seropositive. There were repertoire samples only from the period after the peak T cell response. The study found Spike-specific TCR breadth and depth rose after two AZD1222 doses.

Libraries were prepared by immunoSEQ multiplex PCR; TCRdb keeps only in-frame clonotypes and omits some of them. The sample has roughly 120,000 clones; 88% are singletons. The genes are TRBV28 and TRBJ2-7, with 8 nucleotides matching TRBD1. The receptor was derived from an adult who received the AZD1222 COVID-19 vaccine. The specimen was peripheral blood, collected 28 days after the second AZD1222 dose. The CDR3 nucleotides read TGTGCCAGCAGTTTGCCACCGACAGGGGCCTCCCACGAGCAGTACTTC. This sequence encodes CASSLPPTGASHEQYF.